This TCR beta chain was sequenced during a study of cytomegalovirus exposure and HLA in healthy donors. Study-wide context: One earlier analysis, a look at about 179 million T cells, found 117 million unique TCR beta sequences.

The donors were healthy bone marrow donors. This CDR3 has 15 amino acids. Germline assignment: CDR1 SEHNR and CDR2 FQNEAQ (reference sequence). Trimming removed 5 bases from V and 2 bases from J; junction bases left unmatched: 6. Remarks on this clone: The antigen is unknown.

The study's findings and limits: In an earlier analysis, about 87% or about 30%: the productive usage of most TCR beta V segments. It was approximately 150 TCR beta chains that were listed as cytomegalovirus-associated.

The primer mix had 60 Vbeta and 13 Jbeta primers. The data were produced by immunoSEQ multiplex PCR, yet TCRdb's version contains in-frame clones alone and is incomplete. This sample yields more than 85,000 clones, of which 73% are seen a single time; around 8.1% belongs to the top ten. The gene calls are TRBV7-9 and TRBJ1-3, with TRBD1 matching over 7 bases. This clonotype was sampled from a man in his forties in good health and CMV-seronegative. Sequencing was performed on PBMCs. Here the CDR3 reads CASSQPDRAGNTIYF. The CDR3 region has the DNA TGTGCCAGCAGCCAGCCCGACAGGGCTGGAAACACCATATATTTT.